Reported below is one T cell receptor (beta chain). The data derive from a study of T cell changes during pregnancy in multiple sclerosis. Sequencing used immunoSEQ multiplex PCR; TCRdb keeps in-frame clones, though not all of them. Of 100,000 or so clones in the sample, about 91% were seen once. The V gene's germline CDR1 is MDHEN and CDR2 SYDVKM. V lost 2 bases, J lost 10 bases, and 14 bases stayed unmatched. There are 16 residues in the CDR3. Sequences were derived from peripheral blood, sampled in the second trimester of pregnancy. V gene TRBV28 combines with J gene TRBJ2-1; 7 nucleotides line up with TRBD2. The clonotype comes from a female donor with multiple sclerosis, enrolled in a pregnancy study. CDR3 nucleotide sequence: TGTGCCAGCAGTTTACTTACTGGCGGGAGCGTACGGGAGCAGTTCTTC. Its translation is CASSLLTGGSVREQFF. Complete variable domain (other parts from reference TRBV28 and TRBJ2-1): DVKVTQSSRYLVKRTGEKVFLECVQDMDHENMFWYRQDPGLGLRLIYFSYDVKMKEKGDIPEGYSVSREKKERFSLILESASTNQTSMYLCASSLLTGGSVREQFFGPGTRLTVL.